A single sample gave rise to the 27 T cell receptor beta chains below, sequenced in a study of molecular identifiers for immune sequencing clone quantification. Each CDR3 protein gets one entry after TCRdb re-called the PCR reads with MiXCR. The table shows about 640,000 distinct CDR3 sequences, with just under 20% occurring only once. The sample consisted of naive CD8+ T cells from blood, with Jurkat cell RNA spiked in. Subset noted: FACS-sorted CD8+CD4-CCR7+CD45RA+ naive T cells. These receptors were collected from a human donor in good health. Some libraries in this study had Jurkat cell RNA spiked in.

This clonotype came up many times. The rearrangement joins TRBV19 to TRBJ1-5; D uncertain. CDR1 LNHDA and CDR2 SQIVND come from the germline V gene (reference sequence). This CDR3 comprises 15 residues. V was trimmed by 1 base and J by 0 bases, leaving 7 bases between them. The CDR3 here is CASSIGAYSNQPQHF. The DNA for the CDR3 is TGTGCCAGTAGTATAGGAGCGTATAGCAATCAGCCCCAGCATTTT.

This clonotype was recorded many times. This chain uses TRBV13 with TRBJ1-6; D gene uncertain. This CDR3 spans 16 amino acids. Trimming removed 4 bases from V and 8 bases from J, with 18 bases in between. The V gene's germline CDR1 is PRHDT and CDR2 FYEKMQ (reference sequence). This chain's CDR3 is CASSSGEGRSDSPLHF. The CDR3 DNA follows: TGTGCCAGCAGCTCCGGAGAGGGAAGGTCTGATTCACCCCTCCACTTT.

Notes on this clonotype: An end of the junction does not agree with germline; a read error may underlie this. V is TRBV2 and J is TRBJ1-4; 7 bases are a match to TRBD1. Germline CDR1 is SNHLY and CDR2 is FYNNEI. The CDR3 is 18 residues long. CDR3 bases: TGTGCCAGCAGTGAATCGGGGACAGCTGGGGGAACTAATGAAAAACTGCTTTTT. This translates into CASSESGTAGGTNEKLLF.

This clonotype was seen at least ten times. The gene calls are TRBV12-3 or TRBV12-4 and TRBJ1-4; D possibly corresponds to TRBD1 (5 bases). V gave up 5 bases and J gave up 4 bases, with 17 bases separating them. The CDR3 is made up of 16 amino acids. CDR3 in amino acids: CASSGEIDSNNEKLFF. CDR3 in DNA: TGTGCCAGCAGTGGAGAGATAGACAGCAATAATGAAAAACTGTTTTTT.

There are a few counts of this clonotype. This chain connects TRBV27 to TRBJ1-1; TRBD1 matches at 10 bases. J was trimmed by 1 base and V by 2 bases; bases with no gene match: 7. The CDR3 covers 17 residues. Germline lookup yields CDR1 MNHEY and CDR2 SMNVEV (reference sequence). In DNA, the CDR3 is TGTGCCAGCAGTTTACACGTGGACAGGGGGGAGAACACTGAAGCTTTCTTT. Translation: CASSLHVDRGENTEAFF.

The chain is built from TRBV2 and TRBJ2-7; maybe TRBD2 (5 bases). CDR3 length: 14 amino acids. From germline, CDR1 is SNHLY and CDR2 FYNNEI. V shed 7 bases and J shed 5 bases, with 18 bases lying between them. The CDR3 reads CASMISRLRDEQYF. For the CDR3, the DNA is TGTGCCAGCATGATAAGTAGGTTGCGGGACGAGCAGTACTTC.

In this sample, this clonotype turned up a few times. V and J are TRBV6-2 or TRBV6-3 and TRBJ2-7; D ambiguous. The V and J ends lost 6 bases and 3 bases respectively, with 6 bases between them. Germline V gene lookup returns CDR1 MNHEY and CDR2 SVGEGT. The CDR3 has 11 amino acids. The CDR3 DNA follows: TGTGCCAGCAGGAAGGACTACGAGCAGTACTTC. It is translated as CASRKDYEQYF.

This chain uses TRBV6-5 with TRBJ1-1; D might be TRBD1 (6 bases). Germline V gene sequence: CDR1 MNHEY, CDR2 SVGAGI. The CDR3 is 10 residues long. Trimming removed 8 bases from V and 10 bases from J, with 11 bases in between. Written as DNA, the CDR3 is TGTGCCAGCGGTTTGGGGGCAGCTTTCTTT. Amino acids: CASGLGAAFF.

V usage is TRBV4-3 and J usage is TRBJ2-1; TRBD2 agrees at 8 bases. Germline CDR1 is LGHNA and CDR2 is YSLEER. The V gene end was trimmed by 1 base and the J gene end by 1 base; junction bases not matched to a gene: 6. The CDR3 has 17 residues. CDR3 nucleotides: TGCGCCAGCAGCCAAGCAAGCGGGGGTGTTTCCTACAATGAGCAGTTCTTC. As protein: CASSQASGGVSYNEQFF.

This clonotype came up many times. The chain carries TRBV2 and TRBJ2-2; possibly TRBD1 for D (5 bases). With 6 bases removed from V and 6 bases from J, the gap between germline ends came to 14 bases. This CDR3 is 14 amino acids long. CDR1 and CDR2 (germline): SNHLY, FYNNEI. This CDR3 reads CASRMTVRAGELFF. The CDR3 DNA reads as TGTGCCAGCAGGATGACAGTACGGGCCGGGGAGCTGTTTTTT.

This clonotype came up a few times. This CDR3 is CASSYHMLNTEAFF. The CDR3 DNA is TGTGCCAGCAGTTATCACATGCTGAACACTGAAGCTTTCTTT. The gene calls are TRBV6-2 or TRBV6-3 and TRBJ1-1; D is uncertain. In germline, CDR1 is MNHEY, CDR2 SVGEGT. The CDR3 has 14 residues. V lost 3 bases and J lost 0, with 8 bases in between.

The rearrangement links TRBV20-1 to TRBJ2-7; D unresolved. Looked up from germline, CDR1 is DFQATT and CDR2 is SNEGSKA (reference sequence). Trimming removed 0 bases at V and 0 bases at J, with 12 bases between. The CDR3 is made up of 15 amino acids. CDR3 residues: CSARDIRKTSYEQYF. CDR3 in DNA: TGCAGTGCTAGAGATATTAGGAAGACCTCCTACGAGCAGTACTTC.

The CDR3 spells CASSLGAGYTETQYF. The CDR3, as DNA: TGTGCCAGCAGCTTAGGGGCGGGGTACACCGAGACCCAGTACTTC. The chain uses TRBV11-2 and TRBJ2-5; tentative D call: TRBD2 (6 bases). The CDR3 is made up of 15 amino acids. CDR1 SGHAT and CDR2 FQNNGV come from the germline V gene. The germline V and J ends were trimmed by 1 base and 5 bases, with 14 bases remaining between them.

This clonotype was counted between two and nine times. The chain combines TRBV7-9 with TRBJ2-1; D possibly corresponds to TRBD2 (6 bases). V lost 1 base to trimming and J lost 10 bases, with 14 bases between them. CDR1 is SEHNR, CDR2 FQNEAQ, per germline (reference sequence). The CDR3 contains 14 residues. The CDR3: CASSLGSAGPEQFF. The CDR3 coding sequence is TGTGCCAGCAGCTTAGGGTCCGCGGGGCCCGAGCAGTTCTTC. Variable domain in full (rest from reference TRBV7-9 and TRBJ2-1): DTGVSQNPRHKITKRGQNVTFRCDPISEHNRLYWYRQTLGQGPEFLTYFQNEAQLEKSRLLSDRFSAERPKGSFSTLEIQRTEQGDSAMYLCASSLGSAGPEQFFGPGTRLTVL.

The sample holds a few counts of this clonotype. This chain connects TRBV29-1 to TRBJ2-7; D could derive from TRBD1 or TRBD2 (5 bases each). Trimming removed 6 bases from V and 2 bases from J, with 14 bases in between. CDR1 SQVTM and CDR2 ANQGSEA come from the germline V gene. The CDR3 is 13 residues long. In nucleotides, the CDR3 is TGCAGCGTGTTGGGGGACCGCACCTACGAGCAGTACTTC. This encodes CSVLGDRTYEQYF.

The chain carries TRBV6-2 or TRBV6-3 and TRBJ2-3; 7 bases map to TRBD2. The V gene end was trimmed by 6 bases and the J gene end by 2 bases; junction bases not matched to a gene: 8. This CDR3 has 15 amino acids. The germline V gene has CDR1 MNHEY and CDR2 SVGEGT. CDR3 loop: CASRQLAYTTDTQYF. The CDR3 region has the DNA TGTGCCAGCAGACAACTAGCGTATACCACAGATACGCAGTATTTT.

This clonotype was observed a few times. J is TRBJ2-7 and V is TRBV30, with a tentative D call TRBD2 (5 bases). The CDR3 consists of 15 residues. Germline CDR1 is GTSNPN and CDR2 is SVGIG (reference sequence). Trimming stripped 0 bases from V and 5 bases from J, with 17 bases between. CDR3: CAWSVPAGAVNEQYF. CDR3 in DNA: TGTGCCTGGAGTGTTCCCGCAGGAGCGGTCAACGAGCAGTACTTC.

This clonotype has a handful of counts. The chain combines TRBV12-3 or TRBV12-4 with TRBJ2-1, with D possibly TRBD2 on 6 matching bases. V lost 6 bases and J 4 bases, leaving 16 bases between the germline ends. This CDR3 comprises 15 residues. In nucleotides, the CDR3 is TGTGCCAGCAGCTCCCCCTCGGGGGTTTACAATGAGCAGTTCTTC. Translation gives CASSSPSGVYNEQFF.

V is TRBV7-9 and J is TRBJ2-6, with D possibly TRBD1 on 6 matching bases. Trimming removed 0 bases at V and 0 bases at J, with 12 bases between. CDR3 length: 18 amino acids. Germline CDR1 and CDR2: SEHNR and FQNEAQ (reference sequence). Here the CDR3 reads CASSLATGPLSGANVLTF. CDR3 sequence (DNA): TGTGCCAGCAGCTTAGCTACAGGGCCTCTCTCTGGGGCCAACGTCCTGACTTTC.

This clonotype was recorded many times. The chain combines TRBV7-9 with TRBJ2-3; no firm D call. Germline assignment: CDR1 SEHNR and CDR2 FQNEAQ (reference sequence). The V end lost 5 bases, the J end lost 3 bases, and 6 bases lay between the germline ends. This CDR3 is built from 12 residues. As DNA, the CDR3 is TGTGCCAGCAGCCCCGCGACAGATACGCAGTATTTT. Translated, it gives CASSPATDTQYF.

This clonotype came up many times. This chain links TRBV9 with TRBJ2-7; weak D call: TRBD1 (6 bases). The CDR3 length is 15 residues. The ends were cut back, 0 bases at V and 4 bases at J, with 14 bases in the middle. Germline CDR1 reads SGDLS; CDR2 reads YYNGEE. The DNA of the CDR3 is TGTGCCAGCAGCGTAGGGGACAACGAGGGGTACGAGCAGTACTTC. As protein: CASSVGDNEGYEQYF. Combining the CDR3 with reference TRBV9 and TRBJ2-7 gives the whole variable domain DSGVTQTPKHLITATGQRVTLRCSPRSGDLSVYWYQQSLDQGLQFLIQYYNGEERAKGNILERFSAQQFPDLHSELNLSSLELGDSALYFCASSVGDNEGYEQYFGPGTRLTVT.

This clonotype was observed many times. The CDR3 is CASSLAAGDDRQYF. CDR3 DNA sequence: TGTGCCAGCAGCTTAGCGGCAGGAGACGATCGGCAGTATTTT. The genes are TRBV7-7 and TRBJ2-3; D not certain. V shed 0 bases and J shed 11 bases, with 15 bases lying between them. This CDR3 region has 14 residues. The germline gives CDR1 SSHAT, CDR2 FNYEAQ (reference sequence).

Comment on this clonotype: Germline is not matched at one junction end, which may reflect a read error. The chain combines TRBV5-3 with TRBJ2-5; 7 nucleotides agree with TRBD2. TRBV5-3 is sorted into the ORF group, with uncertain function. The CDR3 extends over 14 amino acids. CDR3 sequence (DNA): TGTGCCAGCAGCTTAACCCGGGGGGATGAGACCCAGTACTTC. Protein sequence: CASSLTRGDETQYF.

Regarding this clonotype: A much more abundant neighbour one base away suggests this may be a read error. V gene TRBV28 combines with J gene TRBJ2-1; D perhaps matches TRBD2 (5 bases). The germline CDR1 and CDR2 sequences are MDHEN and SYDVKM. This CDR3 contains 16 residues. The CDR3 bases are TGTGCCAGCAGCCGAGACCAATGGGAGAACTACAGTGAGCAGTTCTTC. It codes for CASSRDQWENYSEQFF.

This clonotype was picked up many times. The chain has TRBV5-6 and TRBJ2-7; 10 bases match TRBD1. This CDR3 contains 15 residues. With V trimmed by 4 bases and J by 6 bases, 10 bases remained unmatched. The V gene's germline CDR1 is SGHDT and CDR2 YYEEEE. For the CDR3, the DNA is TGTGCCAGCAGCCGACGGGACAGGGGTATTCCCGAGCAGTACTTC. Residues: CASSRRDRGIPEQYF.

This clonotype was seen only a few times. The chain links TRBV5-4 to TRBJ2-3; D might be TRBD2 (5 bases). The CDR3 length is 15 residues. CDR1 is SGHNT, CDR2 YYREEE, per germline (reference sequence). With 2 bases removed from V and 1 base from J, the gap between germline ends came to 11 bases. CDR3 protein: CASSFPGVGTDTQYF. In nucleotides, the CDR3 is TGTGCCAGCAGCTTCCCCGGGGTAGGCACAGATACGCAGTATTTT.

There are many counts of this clonotype. DNA for the CDR3: TGCAGTGCTAGAGATCCGGGAGGCTACTACGAGCAGTACTTC. Protein sequence: CSARDPGGYYEQYF. The rearrangement joins TRBV20-1 to TRBJ2-7, with 7 bases fitting TRBD2. J was trimmed by 3 bases and V by 0 bases; bases with no gene match: 5. The CDR3 extends over 14 amino acids. Per germline, CDR1 DFQATT and CDR2 SNEGSKA (reference sequence).